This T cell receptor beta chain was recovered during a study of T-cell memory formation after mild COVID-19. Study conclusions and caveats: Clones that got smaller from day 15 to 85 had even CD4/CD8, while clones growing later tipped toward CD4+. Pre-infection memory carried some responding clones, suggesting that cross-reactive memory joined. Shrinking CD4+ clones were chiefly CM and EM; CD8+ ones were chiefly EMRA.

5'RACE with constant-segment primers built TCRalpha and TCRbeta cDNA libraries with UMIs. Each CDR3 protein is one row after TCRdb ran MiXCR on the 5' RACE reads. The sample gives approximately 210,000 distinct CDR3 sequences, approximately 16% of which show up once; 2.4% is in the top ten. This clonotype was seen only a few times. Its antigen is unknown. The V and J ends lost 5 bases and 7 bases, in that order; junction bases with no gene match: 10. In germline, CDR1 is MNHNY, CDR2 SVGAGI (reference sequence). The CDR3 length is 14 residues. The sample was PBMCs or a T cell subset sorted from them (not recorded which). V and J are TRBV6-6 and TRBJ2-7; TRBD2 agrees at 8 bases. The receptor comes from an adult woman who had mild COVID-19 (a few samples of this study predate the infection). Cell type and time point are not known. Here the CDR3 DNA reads TGTGCCAGCAGTAACCCCGCGGGGGGCGGTGAGCAGTACTTC. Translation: CASSNPAGGGEQYF.